The 10 T cell receptor beta chains below were found in one sample sequenced in a study of blood T cell repertoires in COVID-19. Method: immunoSEQ multiplex PCR; TCRdb's copy keeps in-frame clones and lacks some. The data hold roughly 250,000 clones, with 83% observed a single time. The sample comprised PBMCs or T cells enriched from blood (not recorded which). These receptors were obtained from a woman in her 40s who had been exposed to COVID-19.

V gene TRBV3-1 (or the pseudogene TRBV3-2) combines with J gene TRBJ2-5; the match to TRBD1 covers 7 bases. Trimming removed 4 bases from V and 2 bases from J; junction bases left unmatched: 4. The CDR3 runs to 14 residues. In germline, CDR1 is LGHDT, CDR2 YNNKEL (reference sequence). CDR3 bases: TGTGCCAGCAGCCGGGGGACAGTTCAAGAGACCCAGTACTTC. It is translated as CASSRGTVQETQYF.

V usage is TRBV7-3 and J usage is TRBJ1-5; D ambiguous. CDR3 length: 15 amino acids. V was shortened by 0 bases and J by 11 bases, with 17 bases between the two germline ends. Germline lookup yields CDR1 SGHTA and CDR2 FQGTGA. The CDR3 loop reads CASSLTPGVNVAQHF. CDR3 bases: TGTGCCAGCAGCTTAACACCCGGGGTAAATGTGGCCCAGCATTTT. The whole variable domain, remainder taken from reference TRBV7-3 and TRBJ1-5, is GAGVSQTPSNKVTEKGKYVELRCDPISGHTALYWYRQSLGQGPEFLIYFQGTGAADDSGLPNDRFFAVRPEGSVSTLKIQRTERGDSAVYLCASSLTPGVNVAQHFGDGTRLSIL.

V gene TRBV7-2 combines with J gene TRBJ2-3; D gene unclear. CDR3 length: 17 amino acids. Germline-derived CDR1 and CDR2 are SGHTA and FQGNSA. Trimming stripped 5 bases from V and 0 bases from J, with 18 bases between. The CDR3 here is CASSLTLRITSTDTQYF. The CDR3 nucleotides are TGTGCCAGCAGCCTCACCCTGCGGATAACTAGCACAGATACGCAGTATTTT.

The chain links TRBV9 to TRBJ2-2, with 8 bases identical to TRBD1. V was clipped by 2 bases and J by 7 bases; unmatched bases: 4. Germline V gene sequence: CDR1 SGDLS, CDR2 YYNGEE. The CDR3 consists of 14 residues. The CDR3 coding sequence is TGTGCCAGCAGCGTCGGACAGGGCGGCGGGGAGCTGTTTTTT. It translates to CASSVGQGGGELFF. Complete variable domain (other parts from reference TRBV9 and TRBJ2-2): DSGVTQTPKHLITATGQRVTLRCSPRSGDLSVYWYQQSLDQGLQFLIQYYNGEERAKGNILERFSAQQFPDLHSELNLSSLELGDSALYFCASSVGQGGGELFFGEGSRLTVL.

The chain couples TRBV6-6 to TRBJ2-1, with 13 bases that match TRBD2. J lost 8 bases, V lost 5 bases, and 6 bases had no gene match. Germline CDR1 is MNHNY and CDR2 is SVGAGI (reference sequence). CDR3 size: 15 residues. The CDR3 here is CASSGTSGVVDEQFF. The CDR3 DNA sequence: TGTGCCAGCAGTGGGACTAGCGGGGTCGTTGATGAGCAGTTCTTC.

The chain uses TRBV11-3 and TRBJ2-5; TRBD2 might be the D (5 bases). Deletions cut 2 bases from V and 4 bases from J, with 11 bases between. CDR1 and CDR2 from the germline V gene are SGHNT and YENEEA. This CDR3 is 14 amino acids long. CDR3 nucleotides: TGTGCCAGCAGCTTATACGGGGTGGCAGAGACCCAGTACTTC. Translated: CASSLYGVAETQYF.

A word on this clone: The identical CDR3 is also encoded by other nucleotide sequences in the sample. This chain uses TRBV2 with TRBJ2-7, with no clear D. Germline CDR1 SNHLY, CDR2 FYNNEI. The CDR3 has 13 residues. The V gene lost 3 bases and the J gene lost 1 base, with 7 bases spanning the gap. CDR3 DNA sequence: TGTGCCAGCAGTGATCAGGTATCCTACGAGCAGTACTTC. It encodes CASSDQVSYEQYF.

V gene TRBV5-1 combines with J gene TRBJ1-1; D perhaps matches TRBD1 (5 bases). V gave up 0 bases and J gave up 3 bases, with 12 bases separating them. Per germline, CDR1 SGHRS and CDR2 YFSETQ. There are 15 residues in the CDR3. In DNA form, the CDR3 reads TGCGCCAGCAGCTTGGTCGCAGGGATCCACACTGAAGCTTTCTTT. Residues: CASSLVAGIHTEAFF.

The chain joins TRBV19 to TRBJ2-1; weak D call: TRBD1 (6 bases). Germline V lookup: CDR1 LNHDA, CDR2 SQIVND (reference sequence). The CDR3 extends over 14 amino acids. V was shortened by 7 bases and J by 2 bases, with 12 bases between the two germline ends. DNA of the CDR3: TGTGCCAGTACTCCCGGACAGACCTACAATGAGCAGTTCTTC. As protein: CASTPGQTYNEQFF.

The CDR3 bases are TGTGCCAGCAGCCAACTAGCGGGGGGGCCACGCGAGCAGTTCTTC. It is translated as CASSQLAGGPREQFF. The genes are TRBV6-5 and TRBJ2-1; TRBD2 agrees at 13 bases. The V segment lost 6 bases and the J segment 10 bases; nucleotides outside the gene matches: 9. CDR1 MNHEY and CDR2 SVGAGI come from the germline V gene. This CDR3 is 15 amino acids long.